The source of this TCR beta chain is a study of metastatic and nonmetastatic thyroid tumors. Study background: Malignant thyroid and benign thyroid patients provided blood and tumor or nodule tissue whose repertoires were compared.

TCRdb reprocessed the PCR reads using MiXCR. The table records 30,000 to 35,000 clones, approximately 32% of them present only once. Every patient was untreated before thyroid surgery. The germline CDR1 and CDR2 sequences are SGHTS and YDEGEE. The CDR3 length is 13 residues. V was clipped by 5 bases and J by 5 bases; unmatched bases: 5. This chain connects TRBV5-8 to TRBJ2-5; TRBD1 agrees at 8 bases. The sequence derives from a female donor with papillary thyroid cancer or a benign thyroid nodule (not recorded which). Some clones in this sample may be carry-over from other donors' samples. The sequenced material came from blood. The CDR3 protein is CASRKTGVETQYF. The CDR3 DNA reads TGTGCCAGCAGAAAGACAGGGGTGGAGACCCAGTACTTC.